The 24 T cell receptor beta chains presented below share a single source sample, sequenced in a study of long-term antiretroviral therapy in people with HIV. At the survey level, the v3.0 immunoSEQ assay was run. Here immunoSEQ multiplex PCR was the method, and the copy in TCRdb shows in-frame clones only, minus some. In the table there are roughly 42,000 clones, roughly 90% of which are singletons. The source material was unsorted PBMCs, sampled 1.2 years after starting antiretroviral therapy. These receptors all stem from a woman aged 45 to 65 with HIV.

The CDR3, as DNA: TGTGCCATCAGTCACCCCCTGACTAGCGGGGACGACACCGGGGAGCTGTTTTTT. It translates to CAISHPLTSGDDTGELFF. V is TRBV10-3 and J is TRBJ2-2, with 11 bases fitting TRBD2. The CDR3 has 18 residues. The germline CDR1 and CDR2 sequences are ENHRY and SYGVKD. The trim removed 5 bases at V and 3 bases at J, leaving 11 bases unmatched.

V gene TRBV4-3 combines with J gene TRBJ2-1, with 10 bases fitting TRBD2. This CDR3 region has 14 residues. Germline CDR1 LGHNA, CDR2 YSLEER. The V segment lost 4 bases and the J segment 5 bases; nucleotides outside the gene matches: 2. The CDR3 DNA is TGCGCCAGCAGCCTAGCGGGGGGCAACAATGAGCAGTTCTTC. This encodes CASSLAGGNNEQFF.

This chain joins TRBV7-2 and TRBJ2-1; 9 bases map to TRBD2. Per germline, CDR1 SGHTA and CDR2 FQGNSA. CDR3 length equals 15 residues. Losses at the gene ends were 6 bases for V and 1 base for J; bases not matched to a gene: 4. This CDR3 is CASRPSGGSYNEQFF. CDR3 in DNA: TGTGCCAGCAGACCGAGCGGGGGGTCCTACAATGAGCAGTTCTTC.

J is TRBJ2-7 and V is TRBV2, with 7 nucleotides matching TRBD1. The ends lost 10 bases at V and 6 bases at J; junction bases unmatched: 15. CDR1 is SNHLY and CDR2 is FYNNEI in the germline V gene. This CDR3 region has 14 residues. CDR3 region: CAIATGQFVREQYF. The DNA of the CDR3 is TGTGCCATCGCAACGGGACAGTTTGTACGCGAGCAGTACTTC.

CDR3: CASRDLSRSYEQYF. CDR3 DNA: TGTGCCAGCAGGGACCTAAGTCGTTCCTACGAGCAGTACTTC. This chain connects TRBV11-1 to TRBJ2-5; no firm D call. TRBJ2-7 matches the DNA end more closely, so the J call is doubtful. The germline V gene encodes CDR1 SGHAT and CDR2 FQDESV (reference sequence). The length of the CDR3 is 14 residues.

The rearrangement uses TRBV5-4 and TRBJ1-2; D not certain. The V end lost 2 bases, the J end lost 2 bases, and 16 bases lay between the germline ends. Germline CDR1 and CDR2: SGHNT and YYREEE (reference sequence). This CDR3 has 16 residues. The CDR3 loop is CASSLGSPEVNYGYTF. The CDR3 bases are TGTGCCAGCAGCTTAGGATCCCCGGAGGTCAACTATGGCTACACCTTC.

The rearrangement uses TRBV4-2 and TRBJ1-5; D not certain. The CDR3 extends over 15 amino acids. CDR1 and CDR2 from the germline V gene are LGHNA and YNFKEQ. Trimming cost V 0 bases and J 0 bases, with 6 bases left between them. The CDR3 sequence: CASSQEAYSNQPQHF. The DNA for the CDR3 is TGTGCCAGCAGCCAAGAAGCGTATAGCAATCAGCCCCAGCATTTT.

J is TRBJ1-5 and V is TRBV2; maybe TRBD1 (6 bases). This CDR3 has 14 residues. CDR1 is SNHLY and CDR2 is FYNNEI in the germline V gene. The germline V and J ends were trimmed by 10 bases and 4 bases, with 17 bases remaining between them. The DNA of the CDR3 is TGTGCCACCTCAAGGGACACCGGGAATCAGCCCCAGCATTTT. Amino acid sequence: CATSRDTGNQPQHF.

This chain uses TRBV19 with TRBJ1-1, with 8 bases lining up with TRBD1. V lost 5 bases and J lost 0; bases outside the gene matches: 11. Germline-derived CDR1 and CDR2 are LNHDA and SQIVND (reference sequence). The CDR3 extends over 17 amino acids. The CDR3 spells CASSDRDRRLMNTEAFF. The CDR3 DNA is TGTGCCAGTAGTGACCGGGACAGGCGCCTAATGAACACTGAAGCTTTCTTT.

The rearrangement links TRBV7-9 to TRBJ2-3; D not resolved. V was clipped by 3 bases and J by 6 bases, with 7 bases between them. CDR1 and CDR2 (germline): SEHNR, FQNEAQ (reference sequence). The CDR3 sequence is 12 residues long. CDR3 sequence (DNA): TGTGCCAGCAGCTTCCTGGGGGATACGCAGTATTTT. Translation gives CASSFLGDTQYF.

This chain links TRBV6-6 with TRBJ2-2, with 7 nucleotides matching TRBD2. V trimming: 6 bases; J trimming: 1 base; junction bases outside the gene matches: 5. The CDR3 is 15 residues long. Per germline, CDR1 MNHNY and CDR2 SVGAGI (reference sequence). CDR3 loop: CASRTLAENTGELFF. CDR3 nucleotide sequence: TGTGCCAGCAGAACTCTAGCGGAGAACACCGGGGAGCTGTTTTTT.

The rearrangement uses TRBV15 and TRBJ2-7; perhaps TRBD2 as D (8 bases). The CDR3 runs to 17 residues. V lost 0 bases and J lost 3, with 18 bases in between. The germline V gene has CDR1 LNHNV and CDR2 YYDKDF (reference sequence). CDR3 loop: CATSRDREGQLYYEQYF. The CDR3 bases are TGTGCCACCAGCAGAGATCGGGAGGGACAGTTGTACTACGAGCAGTACTTC.

The CDR3 DNA reads as TGTGCCAGCAGTGAAGCGACAGGACAGGGAACAGATACGCAGTATTTT. Translating it yields CASSEATGQGTDTQYF. The chain couples TRBV6-1 to TRBJ2-3, with 8 bases aligning to TRBD1. Germline CDR1 reads MNHNS; CDR2 reads SASEGT. With 0 bases clipped from V and 3 bases from J, the junction kept 5 bases outside the gene matches. The CDR3 totals 16 residues.

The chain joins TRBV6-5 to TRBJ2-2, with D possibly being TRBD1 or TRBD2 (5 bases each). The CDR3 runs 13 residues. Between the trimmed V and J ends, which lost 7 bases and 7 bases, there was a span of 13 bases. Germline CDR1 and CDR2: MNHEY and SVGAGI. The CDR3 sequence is CASTRDVVGELFF. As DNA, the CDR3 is TGTGCCAGCACCCGGGACGTCGTCGGGGAGCTGTTTTTT.

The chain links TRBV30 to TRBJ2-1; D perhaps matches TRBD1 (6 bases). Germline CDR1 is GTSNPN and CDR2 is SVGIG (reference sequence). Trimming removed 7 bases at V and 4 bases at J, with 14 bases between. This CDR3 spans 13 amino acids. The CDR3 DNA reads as TGTGCCTCGCGGTGGGGGCCATACAATGAGCAGTTCTTC. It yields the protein CASRWGPYNEQFF.

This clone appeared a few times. CDR3: CASSSLDRTNTEAFF. CDR3 coding DNA: TGTGCCAGCAGCTCACTTGACAGGACGAACACTGAAGCTTTCTTT. This chain uses TRBV5-4 with TRBJ1-1; D may be TRBD1 (6 bases). Germline V gene data show CDR1 as SGHNT and CDR2 as YYREEE (reference sequence). Trimming took 3 bases from V and 1 from J, leaving 13 bases between them. The CDR3 covers 15 residues.

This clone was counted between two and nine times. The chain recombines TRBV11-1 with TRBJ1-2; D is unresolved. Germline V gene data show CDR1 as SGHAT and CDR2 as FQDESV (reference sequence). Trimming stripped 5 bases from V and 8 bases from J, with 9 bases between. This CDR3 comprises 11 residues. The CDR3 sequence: CASSGSFGYTF. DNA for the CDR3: TGTGCCAGCAGCGGTTCGTTCGGCTACACCTTC.

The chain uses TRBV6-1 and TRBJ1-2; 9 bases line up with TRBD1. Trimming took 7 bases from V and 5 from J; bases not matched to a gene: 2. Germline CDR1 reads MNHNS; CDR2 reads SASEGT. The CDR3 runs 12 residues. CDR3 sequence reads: CASMGTGYGYTF. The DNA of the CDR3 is TGTGCCAGCATGGGGACAGGGTATGGCTACACCTTC.

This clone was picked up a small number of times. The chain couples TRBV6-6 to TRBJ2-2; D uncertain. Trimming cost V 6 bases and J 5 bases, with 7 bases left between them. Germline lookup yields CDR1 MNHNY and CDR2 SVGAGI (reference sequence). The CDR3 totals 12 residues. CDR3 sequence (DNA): TGTGCCAGCAGCCCCGGGACCGGGGAGCTGTTTTTT. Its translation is CASSPGTGELFF.

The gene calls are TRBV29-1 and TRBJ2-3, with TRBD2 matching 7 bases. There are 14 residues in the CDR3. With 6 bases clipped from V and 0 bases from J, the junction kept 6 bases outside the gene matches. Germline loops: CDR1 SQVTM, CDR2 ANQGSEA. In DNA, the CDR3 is TGCAGCGTCACACTAGCGACAAGCACAGATACGCAGTATTTT. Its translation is CSVTLATSTDTQYF.

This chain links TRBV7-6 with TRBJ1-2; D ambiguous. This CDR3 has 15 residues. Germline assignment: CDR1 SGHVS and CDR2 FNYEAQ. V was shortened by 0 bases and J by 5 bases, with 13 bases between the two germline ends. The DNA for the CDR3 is TGTGCCAGCAGCTTAGCCGGGGATAGTCCATATGGCTACACCTTC. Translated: CASSLAGDSPYGYTF.

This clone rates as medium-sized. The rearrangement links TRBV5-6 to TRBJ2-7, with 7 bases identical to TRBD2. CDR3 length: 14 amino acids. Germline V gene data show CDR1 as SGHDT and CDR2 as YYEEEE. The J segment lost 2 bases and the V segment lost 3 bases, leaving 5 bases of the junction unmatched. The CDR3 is CASSWEGGPYEQYF. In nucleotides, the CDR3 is TGTGCCAGCAGCTGGGAGGGAGGGCCCTACGAGCAGTACTTC.

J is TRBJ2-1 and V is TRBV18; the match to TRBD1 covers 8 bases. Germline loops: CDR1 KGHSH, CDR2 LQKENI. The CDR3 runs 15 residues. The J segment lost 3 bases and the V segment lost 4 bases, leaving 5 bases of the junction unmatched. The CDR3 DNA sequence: TGTGCCAGCTCACTCTTAACAGGGGGCTACAATGAGCAGTTCTTC. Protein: CASSLLTGGYNEQFF.

CDR3 nucleotide sequence: TGTGCCAGCAGTGACCCCCCAGGGTTGCGCAATCAGCCCCAGCATTTT. It encodes CASSDPPGLRNQPQHF. V usage is TRBV6-1 and J usage is TRBJ1-5; TRBD1 might be the D (5 bases). The V gene lost 3 bases and the J gene lost 2 bases, with 14 bases spanning the gap. This CDR3 is 16 amino acids long. Germline CDR1 MNHNS, CDR2 SASEGT.